This T cell receptor beta chain was found in a study of T cell responses to AZD1222 COVID-19 vaccine. CDR3 length: 13 residues. Trimming removed 4 bases at V and 8 bases at J, with 13 bases between. Germline V gene data show CDR1 as SGHNT and CDR2 as YYREEE (reference sequence). Produced via immunoSEQ multiplex PCR; TCRdb's table is partial and in-frame only. The sample lists over 150,000 clones, 90% seen once, with roughly 1.6% in the top ten. The sequence was obtained from an adult in good health. The specimen comprised peripheral blood, sampled on day 0 of AZD1222 vaccination. The genes are TRBV5-4 and TRBJ2-4; D possibly uses TRBD1 or TRBD2 (6 bases each). CDR3 in DNA: TGTGCCAGCAGCGTTGACAGGAGGGACATTCAGTACTTC. Residues: CASSVDRRDIQYF. Complete variable domain (other parts from reference TRBV5-4 and TRBJ2-4): ETGVTQSPTHLIKTRGQQVTLRCSSQSGHNTVSWYQQALGQGPQFIFQYYREEENGRGNFPPRFSGLQFPNYSSELNVNALELDDSALYLCASSVDRRDIQYFGAGTRLSVL.